This T cell receptor (beta chain) was sequenced during a study of shared clonotypes between healthy human individuals. Study-level points and caveats: Larger estimated richness was generally seen in naive subsets than in memory subsets. Incompleteness in sorted-subset sequencing, despite large depth, was shown by rarefaction. Lower generation probabilities were found for non-shared clonotypes than for those shared by all four donors.

Sequencing was performed with immunoSEQ multiplex PCR; in TCRdb, only in-frame clones are kept and a portion is missing. The table lists over a million clones, approximately 68% of them singletons. This clone is a singleton in its sample. Its antigen remains unknown. CDR3 length equals 15 residues. Germline assignment: CDR1 MGHRA and CDR2 YSYEKL. Trimming pared 5 bases from V and 6 bases from J, leaving 16 bases between. This chain connects TRBV4-1 to TRBJ2-2; possibly TRBD1 for D (6 bases). Sample: memory CD4+ T cells sorted from blood. The subset denotes: CD45RA-negative fraction. The sequence was obtained from a man between 18 and 35 years old in good health. As DNA, the CDR3 is TGCGCCAGCAGCTATCGAGGCCAGGGGTCCGGGGAGCTGTTTTTT. As protein: CASSYRGQGSGELFF.